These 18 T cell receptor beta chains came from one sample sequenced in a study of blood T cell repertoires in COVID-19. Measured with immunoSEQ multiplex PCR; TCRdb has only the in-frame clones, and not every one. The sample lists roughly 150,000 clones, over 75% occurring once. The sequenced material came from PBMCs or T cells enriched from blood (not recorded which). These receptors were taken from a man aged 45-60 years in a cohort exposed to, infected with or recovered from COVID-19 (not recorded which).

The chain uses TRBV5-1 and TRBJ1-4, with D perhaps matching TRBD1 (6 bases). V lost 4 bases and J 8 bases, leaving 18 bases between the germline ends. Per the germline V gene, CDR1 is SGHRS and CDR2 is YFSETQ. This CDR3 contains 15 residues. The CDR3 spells CASSTGQPGGEKLFF. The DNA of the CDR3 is TGCGCCAGCAGCACAGGACAGCCGGGAGGGGAAAAACTGTTTTTT.

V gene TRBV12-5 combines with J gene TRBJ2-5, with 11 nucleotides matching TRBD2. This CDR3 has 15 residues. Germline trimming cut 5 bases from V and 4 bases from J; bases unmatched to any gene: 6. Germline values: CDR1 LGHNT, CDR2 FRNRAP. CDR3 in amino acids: CASGQPTSGAETQYF. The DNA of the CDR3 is TGTGCTAGTGGTCAACCGACTAGCGGGGCAGAGACCCAGTACTTC.

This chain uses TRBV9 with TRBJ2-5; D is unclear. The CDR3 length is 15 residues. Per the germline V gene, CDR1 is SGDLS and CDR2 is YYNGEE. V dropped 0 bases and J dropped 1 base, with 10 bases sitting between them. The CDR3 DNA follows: TGTGCCAGCAGCGTAGGGTACTACGGCCAAGAGACCCAGTACTTC. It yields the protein CASSVGYYGQETQYF.

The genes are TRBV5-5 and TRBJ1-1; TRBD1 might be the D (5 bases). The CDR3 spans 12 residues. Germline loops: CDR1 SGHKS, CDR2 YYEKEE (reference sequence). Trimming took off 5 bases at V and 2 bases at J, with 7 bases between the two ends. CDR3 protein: CASRTANTEAFF. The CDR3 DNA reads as TGTGCCAGCAGGACAGCAAACACTGAAGCTTTCTTT.

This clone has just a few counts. CDR3 amino acids: CASSITRPPGELFF. DNA of the CDR3: TGCGCCAGCAGTATCACTAGACCCCCCGGGGAGCTGTTTTTT. The rearrangement links TRBV10-1 to TRBJ2-2; D may be TRBD2 (5 bases). The CDR3 spans 14 residues. CDR1 and CDR2 (germline): WNHNN, SYGVQD (reference sequence). V was trimmed by 5 bases and J by 6 bases, leaving 13 bases between them.

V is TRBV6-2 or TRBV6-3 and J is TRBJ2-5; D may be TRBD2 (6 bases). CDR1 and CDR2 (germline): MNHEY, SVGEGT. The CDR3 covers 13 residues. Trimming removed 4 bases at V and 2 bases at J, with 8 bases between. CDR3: CASSSREQETQYF. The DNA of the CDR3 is TGTGCCAGCAGTTCACGGGAGCAAGAGACCCAGTACTTC.

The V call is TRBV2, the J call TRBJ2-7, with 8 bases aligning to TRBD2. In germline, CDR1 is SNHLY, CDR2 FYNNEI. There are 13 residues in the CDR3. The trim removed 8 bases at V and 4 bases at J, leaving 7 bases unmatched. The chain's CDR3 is CASLTSGVYEQYF. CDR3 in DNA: TGTGCCAGCCTCACTAGCGGAGTTTACGAGCAGTACTTC.

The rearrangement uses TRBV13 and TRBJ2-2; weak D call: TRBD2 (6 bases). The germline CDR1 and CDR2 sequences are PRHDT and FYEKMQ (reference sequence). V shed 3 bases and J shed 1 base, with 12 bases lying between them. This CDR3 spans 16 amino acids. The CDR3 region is CASSFLVGGNTGELFF. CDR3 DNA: TGTGCCAGCAGCTTTCTAGTGGGGGGGAACACCGGGGAGCTGTTTTTT.

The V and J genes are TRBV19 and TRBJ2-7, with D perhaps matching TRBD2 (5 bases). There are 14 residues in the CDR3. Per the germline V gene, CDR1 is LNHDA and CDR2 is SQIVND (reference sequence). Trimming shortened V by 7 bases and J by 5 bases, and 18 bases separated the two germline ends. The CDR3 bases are TGTGCCAGTAAAAAACGGGAACTGGGCCACGAGCAGTACTTC. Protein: CASKKRELGHEQYF.

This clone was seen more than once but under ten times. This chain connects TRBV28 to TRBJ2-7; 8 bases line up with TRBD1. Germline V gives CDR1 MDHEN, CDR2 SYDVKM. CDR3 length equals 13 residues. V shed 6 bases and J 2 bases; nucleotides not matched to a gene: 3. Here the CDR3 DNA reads TGTGCCAGCAGGATACAGGGGGCCTACGAGCAGTACTTC. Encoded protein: CASRIQGAYEQYF.

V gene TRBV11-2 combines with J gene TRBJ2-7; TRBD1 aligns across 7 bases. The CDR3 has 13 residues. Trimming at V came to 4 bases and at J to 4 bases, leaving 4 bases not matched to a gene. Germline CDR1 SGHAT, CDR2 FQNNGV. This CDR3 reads CASSSDRRYEQYF. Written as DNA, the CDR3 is TGTGCCAGCAGCTCGGACAGGAGATACGAGCAGTACTTC.

As DNA, the CDR3 is TGTGCCAGCAACAGGGGAAGGGAGACCCAGTACTTC. Its protein is CASNRGRETQYF. The genes are TRBV7-8 and TRBJ2-5, with 7 bases identical to TRBD1. The trim removed 7 bases at V and 5 bases at J, leaving 4 bases unmatched. The V gene's germline CDR1 is SGHVS and CDR2 FQNEAQ. The length of the CDR3 is 12 residues.

CDR3 region: CASSTSGSYEQYF. The CDR3 bases are TGCGCCAGCAGTACTAGCGGGTCATACGAGCAGTACTTC. This chain links TRBV5-1 with TRBJ2-7; 9 bases align to TRBD2. The V and J ends lost 5 bases and 4 bases, in that order; junction bases with no gene match: 4. Germline CDR1 reads SGHRS; CDR2 reads YFSETQ. The CDR3 runs to 13 residues.

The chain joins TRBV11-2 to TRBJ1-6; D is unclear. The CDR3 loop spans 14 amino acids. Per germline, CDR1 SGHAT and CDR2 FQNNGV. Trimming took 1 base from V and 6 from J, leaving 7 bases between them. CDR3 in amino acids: CASSLGHFNSPLHF. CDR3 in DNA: TGTGCCAGCAGCTTAGGACATTTTAATTCACCCCTCCACTTT.

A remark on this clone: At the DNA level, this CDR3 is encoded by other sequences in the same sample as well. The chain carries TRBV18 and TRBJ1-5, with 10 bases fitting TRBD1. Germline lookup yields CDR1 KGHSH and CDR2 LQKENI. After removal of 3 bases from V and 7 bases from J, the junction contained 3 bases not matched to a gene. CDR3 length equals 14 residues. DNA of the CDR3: TGTGCCAGCTCACCGGGACAGGGGAACCAGCCCCAGCATTTT. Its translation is CASSPGQGNQPQHF.

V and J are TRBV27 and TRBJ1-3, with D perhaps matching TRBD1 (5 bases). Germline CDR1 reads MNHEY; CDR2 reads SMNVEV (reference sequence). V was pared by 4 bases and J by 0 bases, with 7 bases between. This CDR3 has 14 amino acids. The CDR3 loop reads CASSSGSSGNTIYF. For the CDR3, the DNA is TGTGCCAGCAGTTCAGGGTCCTCTGGAAACACCATATATTTT.

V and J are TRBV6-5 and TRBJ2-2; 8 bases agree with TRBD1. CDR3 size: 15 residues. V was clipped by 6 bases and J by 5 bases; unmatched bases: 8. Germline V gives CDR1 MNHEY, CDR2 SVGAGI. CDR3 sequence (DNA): TGTGCCAGCAGGGGCAGGACAGGGAGGACCGGGGAGCTGTTTTTT. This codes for CASRGRTGRTGELFF.

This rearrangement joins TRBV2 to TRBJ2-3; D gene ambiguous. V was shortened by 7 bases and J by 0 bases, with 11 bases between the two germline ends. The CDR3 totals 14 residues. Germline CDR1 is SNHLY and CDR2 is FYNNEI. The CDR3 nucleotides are TGTGCCAGCACTCCTGAGTTGAGCACAGATACGCAGTATTTT. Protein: CASTPELSTDTQYF. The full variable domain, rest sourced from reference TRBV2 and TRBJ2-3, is EPEVTQTPSHQVTQMGQEVILRCVPISNHLYFYWYRQILGQKVEFLVSFYNNEISEKSEIFDDQFSVERPDGSNFTLKIRSTKLEDSAMYFCASTPELSTDTQYFGPGTRLTVL.